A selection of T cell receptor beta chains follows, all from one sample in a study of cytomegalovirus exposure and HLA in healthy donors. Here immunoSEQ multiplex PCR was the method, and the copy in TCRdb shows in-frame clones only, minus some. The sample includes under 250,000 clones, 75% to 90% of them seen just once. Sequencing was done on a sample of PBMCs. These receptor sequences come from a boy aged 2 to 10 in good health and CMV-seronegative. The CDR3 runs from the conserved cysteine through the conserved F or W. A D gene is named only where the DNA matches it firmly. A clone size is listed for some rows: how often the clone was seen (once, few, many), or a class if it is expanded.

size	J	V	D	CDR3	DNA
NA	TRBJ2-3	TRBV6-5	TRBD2	CASSYSREAATDTQYF	TGTGCCAGCAGTTACTCGCGGGAGGCGGCCACAGATACGCAGTATTTT
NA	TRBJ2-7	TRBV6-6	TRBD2	CASSYPGLPTYEQYF	TGTGCCAGCAGTTACCCGGGACTACCCACCTACGAGCAGTACTTC
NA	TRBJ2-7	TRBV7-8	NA	CASSLANREQYF	TGTGCCAGCAGCTTAGCTAATCGCGAGCAGTACTTC
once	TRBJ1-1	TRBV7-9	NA	CASSPTQGINTEAFF	TGTGCCAGCAGCCCTACACAGGGAATCAACACTGAAGCTTTCTTT
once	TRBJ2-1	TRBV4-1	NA	CASSQLASSYNEQFF	TGCGCCAGCAGCCAACTAGCCAGCTCCTACAATGAGCAGTTCTTC
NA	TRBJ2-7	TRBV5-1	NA	CASNLGAGIEQYF	TGCGCCAGCAATTTAGGGGCGGGAATCGAGCAGTACTTC
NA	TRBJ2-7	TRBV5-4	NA	CASSGAERAYEQYF	TGTGCCAGCAGCGGGGCGGAGCGGGCCTACGAGCAGTACTTC
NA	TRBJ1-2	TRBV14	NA	CASSQGASVANYGYTF	TGTGCCAGCAGCCAAGGGGCAAGTGTCGCTAACTATGGCTACACCTTC
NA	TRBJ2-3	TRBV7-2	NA	CASSLNSGADTQYF	TGTGCCAGCAGCTTAAACTCAGGGGCAGATACGCAGTATTTT
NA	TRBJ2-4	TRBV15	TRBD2	CATSSGRGAADIQYF	TGTGCCACCAGCTCAGGGCGGGGGGCCGCGGACATTCAGTACTTC
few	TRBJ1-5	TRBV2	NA	CASSEEVRGPPQHF	TGTGCCAGCAGTGAAGAAGTAAGAGGCCCGCCCCAGCATTTT
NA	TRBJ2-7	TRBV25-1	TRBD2	CASSDASGEAFGEQYF	TGTGCCAGCAGTGACGCTAGCGGGGAAGCGTTTGGCGAGCAGTACTTC